The 10 T cell receptor beta chains given below trace back to one sample, sequenced in a study of shared clonotypes between healthy human individuals. Sequenced by immunoSEQ multiplex PCR; TCRdb stores in-frame clones only, minus some. The sample carries about 2 million clones, 95% recorded once. The sample comprised naive CD4+ T cells sorted from blood. Subset given: CD45RA+ positively selected. These receptor sequences come from a man aged 18 to 35 in good health.

The J gene is TRBJ2-1, the V gene TRBV5-1; unclear D gene. The CDR3 is 16 amino acids. From germline, CDR1 is SGHRS and CDR2 YFSETQ. V lost 3 bases to trimming and J lost 2 bases, with 15 bases between them. Here the CDR3 DNA reads TGCGCCAGCAGCTGGGAAGGCAGGCCTACCTACAATGAGCAGTTCTTC. Translating gives CASSWEGRPTYNEQFF.

The V call is TRBV19, the J call TRBJ2-7; TRBD2 is a possible D gene (5 bases). This CDR3 has 12 amino acids. V shed 5 bases and J shed 3 bases, with 8 bases lying between them. Germline CDR1 LNHDA, CDR2 SQIVND (reference sequence). CDR3 nucleotides: TGTGCCAGTAGTGCCCGGGGCTACGAGCAGTACTTC. This codes for CASSARGYEQYF.

With regard to this clone: This specimen includes other DNA sequences encoding the same CDR3. The CDR3 DNA follows: TGCGCCAGCAGCCAAGATTCAGCGGGGAGCACAGATACGCAGTATTTT. It codes for CASSQDSAGSTDTQYF. The gene calls are TRBV4-1 and TRBJ2-3, with 7 nucleotides matching TRBD2. Trimming removed 0 bases from V and 0 bases from J; junction bases left unmatched: 3. The CDR3 spans 16 residues. Germline CDR1 is MGHRA and CDR2 is YSYEKL.

The chain recombines TRBV15 with TRBJ2-7; possibly TRBD2 for D (6 bases). V lost 0 bases and J lost 2, with 11 bases in between. Germline CDR1 and CDR2: LNHNV and YYDKDF (reference sequence). The CDR3 spans 15 residues. DNA of the CDR3: TGTGCCACCAGCAGAGATGGACGGGGGACCTACGAGCAGTACTTC. This sequence encodes CATSRDGRGTYEQYF.

The chain couples TRBV5-1 to TRBJ2-1; 8 positions match TRBD2. The V segment lost 5 bases and the J segment 2 bases; nucleotides outside the gene matches: 21. This CDR3 spans 20 amino acids. Germline CDR1 is SGHRS and CDR2 is YFSETQ. CDR3 nucleotide sequence: TGCGCCAGCAGTGATCAACCCGGGACTAGTGGGGCCCCGCCCTACAATGAGCAGTTCTTC. It translates to CASSDQPGTSGAPPYNEQFF.

The chain recombines TRBV2 with TRBJ1-1; 9 nucleotides match TRBD1. The CDR3 sequence is 14 residues long. Germline trimming cut 6 bases from V and 1 base from J; bases unmatched to any gene: 3. CDR1 and CDR2 from the germline V gene are SNHLY and FYNNEI. The CDR3 region is CASRLQGANTEAFF. The DNA for the CDR3 is TGTGCCAGCAGGCTACAGGGGGCGAACACTGAAGCTTTCTTT. The full variable domain, with the rest looked up from reference TRBV2 and TRBJ1-1, is EPEVTQTPSHQVTQMGQEVILRCVPISNHLYFYWYRQILGQKVEFLVSFYNNEISEKSEIFDDQFSVERPDGSNFTLKIRSTKLEDSAMYFCASRLQGANTEAFFGQGTRLTVV.

The chain combines TRBV4-2 with TRBJ2-1, with D possibly matching TRBD2 (6 bases). The CDR3 is 18 amino acids. V shed 4 bases and J shed 2 bases, with 21 bases lying between them. Germline V gene lookup returns CDR1 LGHNA and CDR2 YNFKEQ. CDR3 coding DNA: TGTGCCAGCAGCCCTCTAGCGTTAGACGGCGTCCCCTACAATGAGCAGTTCTTC. It specifies CASSPLALDGVPYNEQFF.

The V call is TRBV2, the J call TRBJ2-1; 7 bases map to TRBD2. J lost 7 bases, V lost 1 base, and 7 bases had no gene match. Germline lookup yields CDR1 SNHLY and CDR2 FYNNEI. This CDR3 region has 15 residues. For the CDR3, the DNA is TGTGCCAGCAGTGAAGAGGGACTAATGGTAAATGAGCAGTTCTTC. Encoded protein: CASSEEGLMVNEQFF.

V usage is TRBV10-3 and J usage is TRBJ1-2, with D perhaps TRBD1 (5 bases). The CDR3 is 12 residues long. The germline CDR1 and CDR2 sequences are ENHRY and SYGVKD. Trimming stripped 3 bases from V and 8 bases from J, with 10 bases between. The CDR3 region is CAISEGDVGYTF. CDR3 DNA sequence: TGTGCCATCAGTGAAGGGGACGTAGGCTACACCTTC.

J is TRBJ1-3 and V is TRBV28; tentatively, D is TRBD1 (5 bases). The CDR3 is made up of 18 amino acids. Trimming took off 5 bases at V and 0 bases at J, with 20 bases between the two ends. In germline, CDR1 is MDHEN, CDR2 SYDVKM. CDR3 residues: CASSLLVGAKSSGNTIYF. CDR3 in DNA: TGTGCCAGCAGTCTACTCGTAGGGGCCAAAAGCTCTGGAAACACCATATATTTT.